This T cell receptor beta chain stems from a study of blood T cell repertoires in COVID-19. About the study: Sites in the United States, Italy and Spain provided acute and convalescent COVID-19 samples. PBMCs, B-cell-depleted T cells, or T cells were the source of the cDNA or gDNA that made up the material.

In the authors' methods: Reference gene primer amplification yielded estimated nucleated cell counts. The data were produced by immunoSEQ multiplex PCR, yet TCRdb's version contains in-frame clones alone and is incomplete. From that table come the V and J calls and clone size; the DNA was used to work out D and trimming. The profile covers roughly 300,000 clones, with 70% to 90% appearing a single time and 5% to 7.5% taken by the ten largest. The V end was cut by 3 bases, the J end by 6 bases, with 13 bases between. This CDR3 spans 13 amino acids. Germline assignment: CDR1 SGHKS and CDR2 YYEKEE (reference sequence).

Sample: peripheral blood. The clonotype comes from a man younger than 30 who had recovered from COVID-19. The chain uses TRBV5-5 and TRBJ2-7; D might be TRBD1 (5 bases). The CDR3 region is CASSSQGWREQYF. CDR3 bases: TGTGCCAGCAGCTCGCAGGGATGGCGCGAGCAGTACTTC.